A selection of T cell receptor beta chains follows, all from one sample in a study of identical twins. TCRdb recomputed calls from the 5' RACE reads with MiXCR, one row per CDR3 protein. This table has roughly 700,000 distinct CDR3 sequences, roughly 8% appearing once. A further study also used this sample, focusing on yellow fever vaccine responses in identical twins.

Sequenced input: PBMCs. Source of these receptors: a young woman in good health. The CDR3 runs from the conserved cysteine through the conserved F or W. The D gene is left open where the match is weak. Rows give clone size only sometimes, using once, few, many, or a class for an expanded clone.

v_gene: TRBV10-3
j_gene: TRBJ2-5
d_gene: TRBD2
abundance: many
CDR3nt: TGTGCCATCAGTGACGGGACTATAGCCCAGACCCAGTACTTC
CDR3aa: CAISDGTIAQTQYF

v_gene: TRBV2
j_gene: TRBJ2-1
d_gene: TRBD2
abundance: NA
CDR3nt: TGTGCCCTCAGTTTCATCTGGGGACTAGCGGGGGACTACAATGAGCAGTTCTTC
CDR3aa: CALSFIWGLAGDYNEQFF

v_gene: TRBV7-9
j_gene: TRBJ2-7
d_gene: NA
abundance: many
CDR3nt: TGTGCCAGCAGCTCAAACCGACAGGGGACTAGCCGGGAGTACTTC
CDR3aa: CASSSNRQGTSREYF

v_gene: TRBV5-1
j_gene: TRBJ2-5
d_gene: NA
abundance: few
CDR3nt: TGCGCCAGCAATTCCCCGGGACTCGAAGAAGAGACCCAGTACTTC
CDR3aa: CASNSPGLEEETQYF

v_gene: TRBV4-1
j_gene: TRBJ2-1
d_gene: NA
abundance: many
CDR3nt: TGCGCCAGCAGCCAAGACTGGGCGAGATTAAGCTCCTACAATGAGCAGTTCTTC
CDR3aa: CASSQDWARLSSYNEQFF

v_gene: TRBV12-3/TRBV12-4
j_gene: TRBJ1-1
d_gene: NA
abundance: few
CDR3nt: TGTGCCAGCAGTCCGACTACAGGGAATTTTGACACTGAAGCTTTCTTT
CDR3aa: CASSPTTGNFDTEAFF

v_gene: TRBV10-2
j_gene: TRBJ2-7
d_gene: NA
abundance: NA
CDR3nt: TGCGCCAGCAGTGAGTCTCAACCGGGGTCCTACGAGCAGTACTTC
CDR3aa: CASSESQPGSYEQYF

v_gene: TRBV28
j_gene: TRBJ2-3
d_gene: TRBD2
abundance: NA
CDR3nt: TGTGCCAGCAGTTTAGGACTAGCGGGAACACGCACAGATACGCAGTATTTT
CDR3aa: CASSLGLAGTRTDTQYF

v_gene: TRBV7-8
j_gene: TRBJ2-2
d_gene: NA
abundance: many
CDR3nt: TGTGCCAGCAGCCCCCGTTCCGGGGGCACCGGGGAGCTGTTTTTT
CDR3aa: CASSPRSGGTGELFF

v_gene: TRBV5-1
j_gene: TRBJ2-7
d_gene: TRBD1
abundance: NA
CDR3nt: TGCGCCAGCAGCTCAAGAACCGGGACAGGGCATTCCGAGCAGTACTTC
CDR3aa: CASSSRTGTGHSEQYF

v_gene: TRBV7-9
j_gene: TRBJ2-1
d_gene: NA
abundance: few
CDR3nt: TGTGCCAGCAGCTCCTCCAGTGGGGAGCGGAACAATGAGCAGTTCTTC
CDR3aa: CASSSSSGERNNEQFF

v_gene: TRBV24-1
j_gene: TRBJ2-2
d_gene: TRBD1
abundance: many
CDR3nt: TGTGCCACCAGTGATTTACGTCCGGGACAGGGAACCGGGGAGCTGTTTTTT
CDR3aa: CATSDLRPGQGTGELFF

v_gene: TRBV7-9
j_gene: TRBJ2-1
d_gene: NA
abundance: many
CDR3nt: TGTGCCAGCAGCTTAGTGGTTTTCAATGAGCAGTTCTTC
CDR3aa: CASSLVVFNEQFF

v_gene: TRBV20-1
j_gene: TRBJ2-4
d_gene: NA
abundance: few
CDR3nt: TGCAGTGCATTCTCCGGGACGATAAACATTCAGTACTTC
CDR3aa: CSAFSGTINIQYF

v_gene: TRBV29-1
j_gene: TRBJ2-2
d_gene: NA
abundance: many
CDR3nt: TGCAGCGTTGAAGTTCCTGACACCGGGGAGCTGTTTTTT
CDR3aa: CSVEVPDTGELFF

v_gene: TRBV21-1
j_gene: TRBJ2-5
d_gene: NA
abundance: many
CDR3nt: TGTGCCAGCAGCAAAGGCGGGGGCTTTGTAGAGACCCAGTACTTC
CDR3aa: CASSKGGGFVETQYF

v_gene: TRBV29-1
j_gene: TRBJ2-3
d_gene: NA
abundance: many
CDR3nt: TGCAGCGTCAGCAGGGGAGATACGCAGTATTTT
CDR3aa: CSVSRGDTQYF

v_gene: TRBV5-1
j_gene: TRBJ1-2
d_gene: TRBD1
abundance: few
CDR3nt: TGCGCCAGCAGTCCGCAGGGGGGAGGCTACACCTTC
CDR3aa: CASSPQGGGYTF

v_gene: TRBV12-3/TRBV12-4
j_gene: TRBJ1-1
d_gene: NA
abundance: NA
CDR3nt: TGTGCCAGCAGGGGGAGTCTGAGCACTGAAGCTTTCTTT
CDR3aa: CASRGSLSTEAFF

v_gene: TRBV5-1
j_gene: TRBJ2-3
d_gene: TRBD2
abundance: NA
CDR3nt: TGCGCCAGCAGCACGGGACTAGCGGGAGGGCCAAGCACAGATACGCAGTATTTT
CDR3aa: CASSTGLAGGPSTDTQYF

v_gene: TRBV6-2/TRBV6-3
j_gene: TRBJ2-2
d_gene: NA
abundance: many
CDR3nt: TGTGCCAGCAGTTATGTACCAACCGGGGAGCTGTTTTTT
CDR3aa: CASSYVPTGELFF

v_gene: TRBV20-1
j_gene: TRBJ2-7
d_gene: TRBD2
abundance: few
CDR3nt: TGCAGTGCTAGACTAGCGGGAGGTGAGCAGTACTTC
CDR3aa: CSARLAGGEQYF

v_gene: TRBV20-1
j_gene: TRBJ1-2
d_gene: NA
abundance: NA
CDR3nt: TGCTGTGCTAGAGATCAGGGAGGAATTGTGAATGGCTACACCTTC
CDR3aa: CCARDQGGIVNGYTF

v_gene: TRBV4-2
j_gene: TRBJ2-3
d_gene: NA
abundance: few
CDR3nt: TGTGCCAGCAGCCCGGGGCAATTAGATACGCAGTATTTT
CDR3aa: CASSPGQLDTQYF

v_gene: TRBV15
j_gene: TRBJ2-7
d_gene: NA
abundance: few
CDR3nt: TGTGCCACCAGAAGCGAAGAGCCCCCTTCCTACGAGCAGTACTTC
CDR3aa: CATRSEEPPSYEQYF

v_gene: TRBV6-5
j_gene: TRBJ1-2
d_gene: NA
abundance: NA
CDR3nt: TGTGCCAGCAGTTACTCGACCGGGGTGAACTATGGCTACACCTTC
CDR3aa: CASSYSTGVNYGYTF

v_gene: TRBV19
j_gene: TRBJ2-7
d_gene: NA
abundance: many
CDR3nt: TGTGCCAGTAGTTTTGGCAGGCACCCCTACGAGCAGTACTTC
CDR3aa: CASSFGRHPYEQYF

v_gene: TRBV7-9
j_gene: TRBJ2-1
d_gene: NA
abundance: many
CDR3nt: TGTGCCAGCAGCCCCGGACACCTCCCTTACAATGAGCAGTTCTTC
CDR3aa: CASSPGHLPYNEQFF

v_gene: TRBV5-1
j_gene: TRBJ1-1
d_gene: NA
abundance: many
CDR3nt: TGCGCCAGCAGCTTGGCTAGCAGATCGAACACTGAAGCTTTCTTT
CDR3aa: CASSLASRSNTEAFF

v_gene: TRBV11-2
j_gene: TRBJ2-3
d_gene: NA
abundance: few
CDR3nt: TGTGCCAGCAGCTTAGATCCTGAGGGGGCAGATACGCAGTATTTT
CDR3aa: CASSLDPEGADTQYF

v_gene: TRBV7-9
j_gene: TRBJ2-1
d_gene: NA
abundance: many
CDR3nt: TGTGCCAGCAGTTTCCTCGTATACAATGAGCAGTTCTTC
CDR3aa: CASSFLVYNEQFF

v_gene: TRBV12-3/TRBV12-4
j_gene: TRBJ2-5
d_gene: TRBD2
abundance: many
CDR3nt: TGTGCCAGCAGCCCGCCCACTAGCGGGAGGGAAGAGACCCAGTACTTC
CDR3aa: CASSPPTSGREETQYF

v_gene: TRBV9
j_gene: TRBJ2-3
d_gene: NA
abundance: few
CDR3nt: TGTGCCAGCAGCGTAGAAGAGGGGATCACAGATACGCAGTATTTT
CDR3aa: CASSVEEGITDTQYF

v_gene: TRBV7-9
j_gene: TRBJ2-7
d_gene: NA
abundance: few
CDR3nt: TGTGCCAGCAGCTTACCTCGCCCTGGACAGCTCGCCTACGAGCAGTACTTC
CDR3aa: CASSLPRPGQLAYEQYF

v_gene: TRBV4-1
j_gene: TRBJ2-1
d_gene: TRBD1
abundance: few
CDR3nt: TGCGCCAGCAGCCCACTATTGGGACAGAGGTACAATGAGCAGTTCTTC
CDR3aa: CASSPLLGQRYNEQFF

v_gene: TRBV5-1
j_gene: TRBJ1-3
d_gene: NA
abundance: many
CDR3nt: TGCGCCAGCAGCTTGGCATCCACTGGAAACACCATATATTTT
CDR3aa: CASSLASTGNTIYF

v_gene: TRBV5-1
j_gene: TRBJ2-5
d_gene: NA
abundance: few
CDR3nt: TGCGCCAGCAGCTTGGATGTGAGAGAGACCCAGTACTTC
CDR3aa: CASSLDVRETQYF

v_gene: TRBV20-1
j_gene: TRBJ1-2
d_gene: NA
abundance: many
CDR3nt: TGCAGTGCTAGAGAGACGGGCAGGGGAAACTATGGCTACACCTTC
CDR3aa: CSARETGRGNYGYTF

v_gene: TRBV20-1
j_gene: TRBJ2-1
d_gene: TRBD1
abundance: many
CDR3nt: TGCAGTGCTCCCGGGGACAGGGGTGTTAATGAGCAGTTCTTC
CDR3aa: CSAPGDRGVNEQFF

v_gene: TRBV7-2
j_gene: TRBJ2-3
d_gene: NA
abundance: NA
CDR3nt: TGTGCCAGCAGCGTTGGTGGGGACCGCACAGATACGCAGTATTTT
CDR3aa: CASSVGGDRTDTQYF

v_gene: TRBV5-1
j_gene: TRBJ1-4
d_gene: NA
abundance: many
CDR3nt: TGCGCCAGCAGCTCGGGGGGCGTCAGCACTAATGAAAAACTGTTTTTT
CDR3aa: CASSSGGVSTNEKLFF

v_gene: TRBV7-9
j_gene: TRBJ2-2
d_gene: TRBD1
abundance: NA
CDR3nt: TGTGCCAGCAGCATAACAGGGGCCGCGAACACCGGGGAGCTGTTTTTT
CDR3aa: CASSITGAANTGELFF